The 5 T cell receptor beta chains below all came from one sample that was sequenced in a study of graft-versus-host responses after intestinal transplantation. The assay was immunoSEQ multiplex PCR, and TCRdb's table has in-frame clones only and misses some. In the table there are 3,000 to 4,000 clones, around 70% of which are singletons. Intraepithelial and lamina propria lymphocytes were isolated from graft specimens. The sequences come from ileum tissue, collected roughly 5 and 7 days after intestinal transplantation. These receptors came from a human patient who received an intestinal transplant, so some T cells may come from the graft donor.

Comment on this clone: A junction boundary mismatches the germline segment, possibly from a read error. In DNA, the CDR3 is TGTGCCAGCAGTGAATTTTTAGGGGGCAATGAGCGGTTCTTC. Its translation is CASSEFLGGNERFF. The chain carries TRBV2 and TRBJ2-1, with 7 bases that match TRBD1. CDR1 and CDR2 (germline): SNHLY, FYNNEI. CDR3 size: 14 residues.

This chain links TRBV23-1 with TRBJ1-1, with a weak D call TRBD1 (5 bases). TRBV23-1 is given ORF status, its function remaining uncertain. Trimming pared 4 bases from V and 3 bases from J, leaving 21 bases between. This CDR3 is built from 17 residues. The CDR3 DNA reads as TGCGCCAGCAGTCGGGAGTTTAAGCAGGGCACGTACACTGAAGCTTTCTTT. It specifies CASSREFKQGTYTEAFF.

This chain's CDR3 is CASSLQGASSYEQYF. The DNA of the CDR3 is TGTGCCAGCAGTTTACAGGGGGCTAGCTCCTACGAGCAGTACTTC. The chain is built from TRBV27 and TRBJ2-7; 8 nucleotides agree with TRBD1. The CDR3 is 15 amino acids. Germline V gene sequence: CDR1 MNHEY, CDR2 SMNVEV (reference sequence). With 2 bases clipped from V and 0 bases from J, the junction kept 3 bases outside the gene matches.

Here the CDR3 DNA reads TGTGCCAGTAGTAACAGGGCAACTAATGAAAAACTGTTTTTT. Translation: CASSNRATNEKLFF. The rearrangement joins TRBV19 to TRBJ1-4; possible D gene TRBD1, 6 bases. The CDR3 is 14 amino acids. Trimming cost V 4 bases and J 0 bases, with 6 bases left between them. Germline V lookup: CDR1 LNHDA, CDR2 SQIVND (reference sequence).

This clone was observed once. The identical CDR3 is also encoded by other nucleotide sequences in the sample. The chain uses TRBV18 and TRBJ2-5; D unresolved. There are 13 residues in the CDR3. V shed 3 bases and J shed 2 bases, with 7 bases lying between them. Germline V CDR1 and CDR2: KGHSH, LQKENI. CDR3 coding DNA: TGTGCCAGCTCACCCCCGAGTCAAGAGACCCAGTACTTC. Translation: CASSPPSQETQYF.